This T cell receptor beta chain was recovered during a study of cytomegalovirus exposure and HLA in healthy donors. Study context: Earlier results showed some 120 million unique TCR beta sequences derived from approximately 180 million T cells. Regarding the study as a whole: Some V segments, including TRBV6-2 and TRBV6-3, were excluded as indistinguishable. Association of a missense DCLRE1C variant with TCR beta V- and J-gene trimming was reported in a later analysis.

PCR amplification relied on 60 Vbeta primers (plus 13 Jbeta primers). Profiling relied on immunoSEQ multiplex PCR, and the TCRdb table lists in-frame clones only, not all of them. The data contain about 130,000 clones, around 80% of them singletons. On this clone itself: The antigen is unknown.

Germline V CDR1 and CDR2: SGDLS, YYNGEE. The CDR3 is 13 residues long. Trimming took 3 bases from V and 3 from J, leaving 9 bases between them. Material: PBMCs. The sequence derives from a woman between 18 and 29 years old in good health and CMV-seropositive. J is TRBJ1-1 and V is TRBV9; no clear D gene. DNA of the CDR3: TGTGCCAGCAGCGCCGAGGCCCACACTGAAGCTTTCTTT. It is translated as CASSAEAHTEAFF.